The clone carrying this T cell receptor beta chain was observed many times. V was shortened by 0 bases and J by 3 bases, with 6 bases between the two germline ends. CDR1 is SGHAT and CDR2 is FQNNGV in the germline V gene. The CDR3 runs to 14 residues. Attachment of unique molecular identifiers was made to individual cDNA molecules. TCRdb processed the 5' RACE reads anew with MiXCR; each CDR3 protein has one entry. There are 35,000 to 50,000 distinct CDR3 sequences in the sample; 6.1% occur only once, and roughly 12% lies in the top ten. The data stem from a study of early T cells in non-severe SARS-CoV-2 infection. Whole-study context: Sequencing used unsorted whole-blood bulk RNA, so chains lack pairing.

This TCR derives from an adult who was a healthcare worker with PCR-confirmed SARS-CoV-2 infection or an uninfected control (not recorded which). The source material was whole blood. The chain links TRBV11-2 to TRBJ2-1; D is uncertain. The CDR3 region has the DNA TGTGCCAGCAGCTTAGACGGGTTCTACAATGAGCAGTTCTTC. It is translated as CASSLDGFYNEQFF.